This T cell receptor beta chain was profiled in a study of cytomegalovirus exposure and HLA in healthy donors (dated by TCRdb to about 2017). Background for the entire study: According to a later analysis, one platform produced both the 110 or so validation repertoires and the approximately 670 repertoires of the first cohort. The study was designed to test whether signatures of past pathogen exposure could be identified by cataloging public T cell receptors. Besides the first cohort of roughly 660 subjects, a separate validation cohort made up of 120 or so different subjects was used. The study combined high-throughput TCR immunosequencing, statistical association of individual TCRs with disease status, and machine learning to predict cytomegalovirus infection status. Study-wide conclusions, independent of this receptor: A later analysis lacked HLA typing for the validation cohort, so it scored co-occurrence in that cohort across all 110 or so repertoires. In the study, some 160 TCR beta chains were listed as associated with cytomegalovirus. It was suggested by the authors that the approach could potentially be generalized to other disease states and immunological phenotypes. Three of the identified cytomegalovirus-associated TCR beta chains were confirmed in vitro to be specific for cytomegalovirus antigens. Of the cluster scores, roughly 95% were above 0 in a later analysis, which found that TCRs clustered in the first cohort also tended to co-occur in the 120 validation repertoires. While some public TCRs were present in many individuals, most TCR sequences turned up only very rarely across donors. Cytomegalovirus status was reported to be diagnosed by the classifier with high specificity and sensitivity in both the original and validation cohorts.

This clone was observed a single time. The antigen it recognizes is unknown. No base-level quality is on record; no much larger clone is a single base apart. The donors were included in the validation cohort of 100 to 150 subjects, a group kept apart from the roughly 690-subject first cohort. Including the terminal cysteine and phenylalanine, the CDR3 comprises 15 residues. Only CDR3 DNA is held: 45 bases, read in frame from base 1. Sequences SGHRS (CDR1) and YFSETQ (CDR2) are obtained from the germline V gene. V is cut back by 0 bases and J by 5 bases, with 7 bases in the junction unmatched. Libraries were made using the immunoSEQ multiplex PCR assay. For the original study's pipeline: A statistical classification framework was built for diagnosing cytomegalovirus status from the catalog of TCR beta chain sequences. TCRdb retrieved this table from immuneACCESS and kept in-frame rearrangements only. Not all clones are present; in checked studies, unresolved V genes account for under half, and no reason is known for the remainder. For V, J and clone size, that table is used; D and trimming come from the DNA. The sample yields roughly 180,000 clones; roughly 86% were counted once. 6% to 8.5% of the sample rests with the top ten.

The chain couples TRBV5-1 to TRBJ2-7; TRBD1 aligns with 8 central bases. The TCR comes from a man aged 30 to 39 in good health and CMV-seropositive. The sequenced material came from PBMCs. The CDR3 is CASSLGGQGGNEQYF. The DNA sequence is TGCGCCAGCAGCTTGGGAGGACAGGGTGGGAACGAGCAGTACTTC.